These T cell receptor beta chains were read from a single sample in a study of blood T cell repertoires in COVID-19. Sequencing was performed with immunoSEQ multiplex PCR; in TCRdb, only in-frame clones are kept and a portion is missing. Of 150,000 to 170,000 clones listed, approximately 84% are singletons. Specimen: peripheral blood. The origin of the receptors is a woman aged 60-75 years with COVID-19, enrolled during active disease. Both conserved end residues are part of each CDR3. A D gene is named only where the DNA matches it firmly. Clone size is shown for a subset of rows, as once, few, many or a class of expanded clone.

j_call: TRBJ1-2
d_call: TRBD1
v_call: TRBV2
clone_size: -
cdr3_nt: TGTGCCAGCAGTGCTAACAGGGGTGACTATGGCTACACCTTC
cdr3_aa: CASSANRGDYGYTF

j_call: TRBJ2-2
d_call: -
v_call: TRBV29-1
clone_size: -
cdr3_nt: TGCAGCGTTGGAGCCGGGGAGCTGTTTTTT
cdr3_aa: CSVGAGELFF

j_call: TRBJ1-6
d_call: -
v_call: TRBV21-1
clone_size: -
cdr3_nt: TGTGCCAGCAGCAGAAACTCGGTCGGGGGACAGGGATATTCACCCCTCCACTTT
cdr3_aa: CASSRNSVGGQGYSPLHF

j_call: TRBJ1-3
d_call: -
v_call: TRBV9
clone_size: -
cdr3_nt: TGTGCCAGCGCAACGGGGGGCGAAACAGGAAACACCATATATTTT
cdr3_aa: CASATGGETGNTIYF

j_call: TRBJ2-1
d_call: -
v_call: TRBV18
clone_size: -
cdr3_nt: TGTGCCAGCTCACCATTGGGGGGGCCCAATGAGCAGTTCTTC
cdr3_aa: CASSPLGGPNEQFF

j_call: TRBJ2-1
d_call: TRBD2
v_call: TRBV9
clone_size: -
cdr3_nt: TGTGCCAGCAGCGCTCTAGCGGACACCTACAATGAGCAGTTCTTC
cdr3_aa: CASSALADTYNEQFF

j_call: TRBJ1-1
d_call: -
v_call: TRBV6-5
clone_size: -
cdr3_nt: TGTGCCAGCATCAACAGGGTGGCGTACACTGAAGCTTTCTTT
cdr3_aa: CASINRVAYTEAFF

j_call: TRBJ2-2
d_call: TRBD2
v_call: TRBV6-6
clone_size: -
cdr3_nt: TGTGCCAGCAGTCCCAGGACCGCGGGACTAGCGGGAGGGCCTAACACCGGGGAGCTGTTTTTT
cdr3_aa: CASSPRTAGLAGGPNTGELFF

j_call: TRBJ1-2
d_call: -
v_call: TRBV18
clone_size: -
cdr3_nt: TGTGCCAGCTCACCTGCCCGAGACACTAGAGGCTACACCTTC
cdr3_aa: CASSPARDTRGYTF

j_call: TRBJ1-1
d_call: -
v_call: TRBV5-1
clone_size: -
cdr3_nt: TGCGCCAGCAGCTTGGCAGGGCAAGAAGCTTTCTTT
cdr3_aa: CASSLAGQEAFF

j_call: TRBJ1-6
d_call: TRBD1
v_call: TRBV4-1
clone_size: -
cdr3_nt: TGCGCCAGCAGCCAACTGGGACAGGGGCGCGATTCACCCCTCCACTTT
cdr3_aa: CASSQLGQGRDSPLHF

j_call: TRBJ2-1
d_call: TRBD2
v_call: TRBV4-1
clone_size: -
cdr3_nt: TGCGCCAGCAGCCAAGATCTAGCTAGCGGGGGGTACAATGAGCAGTTCTTC
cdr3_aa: CASSQDLASGGYNEQFF

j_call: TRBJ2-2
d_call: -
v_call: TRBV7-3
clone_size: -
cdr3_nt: TGTGCCAGCAGCTTAAACAGAAACACCGGGGAGCTGTTTTTT
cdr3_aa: CASSLNRNTGELFF

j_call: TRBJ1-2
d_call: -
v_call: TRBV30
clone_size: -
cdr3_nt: TGTGCCTGGAGTGTACCGGGGAGTAACTATGGCTACACCTTC
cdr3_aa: CAWSVPGSNYGYTF

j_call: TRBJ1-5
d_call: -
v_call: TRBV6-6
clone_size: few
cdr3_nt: TGTGCCAGCAGTTACTCAGGGGCGGGGGGCAATCAGCCCCAGCATTTT
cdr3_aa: CASSYSGAGGNQPQHF

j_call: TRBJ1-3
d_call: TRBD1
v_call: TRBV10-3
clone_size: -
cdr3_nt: TGTGCCATCAGTAGGACAGGGAATGAAAACACCATATATTTT
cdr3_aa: CAISRTGNENTIYF

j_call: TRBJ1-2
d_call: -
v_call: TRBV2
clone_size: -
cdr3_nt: TGTGCCAGCAGTCCCAGACAGCTAGCTAACTATGGCTACACCTTC
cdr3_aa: CASSPRQLANYGYTF

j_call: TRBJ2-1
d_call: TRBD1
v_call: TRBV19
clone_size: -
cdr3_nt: TGTGCCAGTAGTATCGCAACGGGACAGGGTGTACCAAATGAGCAGTTCTTC
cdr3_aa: CASSIATGQGVPNEQFF

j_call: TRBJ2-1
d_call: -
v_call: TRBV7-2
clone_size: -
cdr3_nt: TGTGCCAGCAGCCTCCTCCGGGGCAATGAGCAGTTCTTC
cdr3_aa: CASSLLRGNEQFF

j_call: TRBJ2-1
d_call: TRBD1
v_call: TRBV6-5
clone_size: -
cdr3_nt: TGTGCCAGCAGTTACGGGACAGGGGGGGAACATGAGCAGTTCTTC
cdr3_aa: CASSYGTGGEHEQFF

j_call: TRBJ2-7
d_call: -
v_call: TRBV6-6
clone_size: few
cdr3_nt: TGTGCCAGCAGACTCCAGGGTGGGCCCTACGAGCAGTACTTC
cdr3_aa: CASRLQGGPYEQYF

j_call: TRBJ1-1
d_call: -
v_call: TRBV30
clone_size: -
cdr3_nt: TGTGCCTGGAGGTTCGGAGCTGAAGCTTTCTTT
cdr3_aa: CAWRFGAEAFF

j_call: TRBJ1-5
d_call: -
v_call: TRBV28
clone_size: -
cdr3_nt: TGTGCCAGCAGATCTCAGGGAAGTAGCAATCAGCCCCAGCATTTT
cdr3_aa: CASRSQGSSNQPQHF

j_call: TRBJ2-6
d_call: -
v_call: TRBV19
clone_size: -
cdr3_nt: TGTGCCAGTAGTACCACCGGGACACACTCTGGGGCCAACGTCCTGACTTTC
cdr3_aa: CASSTTGTHSGANVLTF

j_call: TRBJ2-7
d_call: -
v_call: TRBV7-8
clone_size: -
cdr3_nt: TGTGCCAGCAGCTTAGTTGACAGGCCAACCGAGCAGTACTTC
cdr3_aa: CASSLVDRPTEQYF

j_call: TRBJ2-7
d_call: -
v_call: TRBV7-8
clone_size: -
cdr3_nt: TGTGCCAGCAGCTTAGCTACCAGGGGTAACGAGCAGTACTTC
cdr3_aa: CASSLATRGNEQYF

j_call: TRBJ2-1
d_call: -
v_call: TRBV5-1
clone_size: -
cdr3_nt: TGCGCCAGCAGCTTGGTGTCTAGCACCTACAATGAGCAGTTCTTC
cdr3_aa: CASSLVSSTYNEQFF

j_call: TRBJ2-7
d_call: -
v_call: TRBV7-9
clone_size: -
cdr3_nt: TGTGCCAGCAGCTTCGGGGGACAGGGAAGCGGGAGGGCGAACGAGCAGTACTTC
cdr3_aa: CASSFGGQGSGRANEQYF

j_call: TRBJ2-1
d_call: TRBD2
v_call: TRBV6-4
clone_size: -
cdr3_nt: TGTGCCAGCAGTGACACCCGCGGGGGGTCCTACAATGAGCAGTTCTTC
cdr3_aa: CASSDTRGGSYNEQFF

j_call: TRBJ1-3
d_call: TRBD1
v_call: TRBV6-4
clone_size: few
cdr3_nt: TGTGCCAGCACCGCACAGGGGTTAGGAAACACCATATATTTT
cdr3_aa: CASTAQGLGNTIYF

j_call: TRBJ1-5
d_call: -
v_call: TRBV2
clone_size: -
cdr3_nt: TGTGCCAGCAACCGAGGATCAGGGAGGTTGGGTCAGCCCCAGCATTTT
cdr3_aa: CASNRGSGRLGQPQHF

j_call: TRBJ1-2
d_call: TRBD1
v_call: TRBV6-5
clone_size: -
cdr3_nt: TGTGCCAGCAGTCGGGGGACAGAAGCTCCCGGCTACACCTTC
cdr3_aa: CASSRGTEAPGYTF

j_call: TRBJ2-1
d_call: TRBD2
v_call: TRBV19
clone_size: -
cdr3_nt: TGTGCCAGTAGTAGTAGCGGGAGCTACAATGAGCAGTTCTTC
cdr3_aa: CASSSSGSYNEQFF

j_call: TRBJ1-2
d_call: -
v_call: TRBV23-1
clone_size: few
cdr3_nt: TGCGCCAGCAGTCACCAGGGGAAGAAGGACTATGGCTACACCTTC
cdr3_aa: CASSHQGKKDYGYTF

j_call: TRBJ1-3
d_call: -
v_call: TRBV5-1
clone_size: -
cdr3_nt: TGCGCCAGCAGCTTGGTAGGGGCCTCTGGAAACACCATATATTTT
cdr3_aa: CASSLVGASGNTIYF

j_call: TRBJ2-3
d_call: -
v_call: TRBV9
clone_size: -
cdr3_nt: TGTGCCAGCAGCGTAGACAACAGGGCAGATACGCAGTATTTT
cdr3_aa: CASSVDNRADTQYF

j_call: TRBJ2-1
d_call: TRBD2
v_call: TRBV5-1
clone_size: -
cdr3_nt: TGCGCCAGCAGCTTCAGGACTAGCGGAGACCCCTACAATGAGCAGTTCTTC
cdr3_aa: CASSFRTSGDPYNEQFF

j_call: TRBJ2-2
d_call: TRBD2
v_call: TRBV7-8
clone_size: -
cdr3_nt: TGTGCCAGCGGGGGGGATACCGGGGAGCTGTTTTTT
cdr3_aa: CASGGDTGELFF

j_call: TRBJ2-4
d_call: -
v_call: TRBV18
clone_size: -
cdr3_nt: TGTGCCAGCTCACCAACTGCTGATCCCTTAAACATTCAGTACTTC
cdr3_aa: CASSPTADPLNIQYF

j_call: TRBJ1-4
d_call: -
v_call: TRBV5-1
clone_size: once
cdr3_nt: TGCGCCAGCAGCTTGGTCGGTATCGAGGAAAAACTGTTTTTT
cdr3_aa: CASSLVGIEEKLFF

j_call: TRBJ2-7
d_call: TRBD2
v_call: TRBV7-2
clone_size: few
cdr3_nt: TGTGCCAGCTCCACCGGGAGCGGGAGGGCACTCTACGAGCAGTACTTC
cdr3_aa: CASSTGSGRALYEQYF

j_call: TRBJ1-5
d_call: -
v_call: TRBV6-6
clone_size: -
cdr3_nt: TGTGCCAGCAGTTTCCCGAAGGGAGGTCAGCCCCAGCATTTT
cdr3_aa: CASSFPKGGQPQHF

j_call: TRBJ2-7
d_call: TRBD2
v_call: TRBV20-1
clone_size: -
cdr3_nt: TGCAGTGCTAGTCGGGCTAGCGGAACCTACGAGCAGTACTTC
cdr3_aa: CSASRASGTYEQYF

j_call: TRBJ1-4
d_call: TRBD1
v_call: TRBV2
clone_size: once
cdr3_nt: TGTGCCAGCTGGACAGGGAGTGAAAAACTGTTTTTT
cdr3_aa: CASWTGSEKLFF

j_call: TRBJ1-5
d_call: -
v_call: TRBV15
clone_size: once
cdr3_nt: TGTGCCACCAGCAGGAGTAAGGGGAATCAGCCCCAGCATTTT
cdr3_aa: CATSRSKGNQPQHF

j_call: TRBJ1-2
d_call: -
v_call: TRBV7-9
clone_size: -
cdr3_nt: TGTGCCAGCAGCTTAGAGGCAGCGCGGGGCTACACCTTC
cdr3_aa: CASSLEAARGYTF

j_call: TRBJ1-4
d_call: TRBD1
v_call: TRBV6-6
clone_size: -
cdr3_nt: TGTGCCAGCAGTACGCCTCCGGGACAGGGGGAAAAACTGTTTTTT
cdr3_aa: CASSTPPGQGEKLFF

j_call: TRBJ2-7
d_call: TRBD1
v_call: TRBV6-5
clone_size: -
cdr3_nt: TGTGCCAGCAGTTACCGGGACAGGCATTACGAGCAGTACTTC
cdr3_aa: CASSYRDRHYEQYF

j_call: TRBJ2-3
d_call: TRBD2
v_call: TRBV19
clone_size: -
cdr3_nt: TGTGCCAGTAGTGCACTAGCGGGGACAGATACGCAGTATTTT
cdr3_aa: CASSALAGTDTQYF

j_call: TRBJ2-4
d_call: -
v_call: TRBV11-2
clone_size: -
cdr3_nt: TGTGCCAGCAGCCTTCTCTCAGCCAAAAACATTCAGTACTTC
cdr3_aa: CASSLLSAKNIQYF

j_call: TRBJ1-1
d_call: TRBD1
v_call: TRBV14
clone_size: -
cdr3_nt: TGTGCCAGCAGCCATGAAGAAGGACAGGGAAGAAACACTGAAGCTTTCTTT
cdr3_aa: CASSHEEGQGRNTEAFF

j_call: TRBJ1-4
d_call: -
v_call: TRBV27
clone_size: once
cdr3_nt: TGTGCCAGCAGTGTGTGGGCAGGGCCCAATGAAAAACTGTTTTTT
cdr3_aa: CASSVWAGPNEKLFF

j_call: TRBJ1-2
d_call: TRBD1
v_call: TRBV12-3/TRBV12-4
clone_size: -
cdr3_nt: TGTGCCAGTCTACAGGGGGCGGGCTATGGCTACACCTTC
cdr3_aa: CASLQGAGYGYTF